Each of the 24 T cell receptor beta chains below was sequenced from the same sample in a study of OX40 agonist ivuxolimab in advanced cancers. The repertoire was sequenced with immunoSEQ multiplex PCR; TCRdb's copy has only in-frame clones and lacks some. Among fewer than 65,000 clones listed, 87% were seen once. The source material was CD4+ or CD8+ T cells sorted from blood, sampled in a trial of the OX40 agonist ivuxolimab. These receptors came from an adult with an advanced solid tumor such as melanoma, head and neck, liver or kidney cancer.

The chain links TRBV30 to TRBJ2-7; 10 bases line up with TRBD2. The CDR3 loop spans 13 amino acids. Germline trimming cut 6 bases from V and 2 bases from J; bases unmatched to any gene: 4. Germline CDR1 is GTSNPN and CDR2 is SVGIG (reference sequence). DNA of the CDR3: TGTGCCTGTAGACTAGCGGGTACCTACGAGCAGTACTTC. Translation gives CACRLAGTYEQYF.

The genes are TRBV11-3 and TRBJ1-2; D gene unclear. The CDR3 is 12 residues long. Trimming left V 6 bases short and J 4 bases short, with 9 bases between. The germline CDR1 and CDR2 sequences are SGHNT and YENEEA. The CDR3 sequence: CASRSTVYGYTF. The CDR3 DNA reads TGTGCCAGCAGATCCACCGTCTATGGCTACACCTTC.

CDR3 nucleotide sequence: TGCGCCAGCAGTGAGTCGCCTGAGTACGAGCAGTACTTC. It translates to CASSESPEYEQYF. The V call is TRBV10-2, the J call TRBJ2-7; D uncertain. This CDR3 region has 13 residues. The germline V gene has CDR1 WSHSY and CDR2 SAAADI. Trimming removed 0 bases at V and 4 bases at J, with 7 bases between.

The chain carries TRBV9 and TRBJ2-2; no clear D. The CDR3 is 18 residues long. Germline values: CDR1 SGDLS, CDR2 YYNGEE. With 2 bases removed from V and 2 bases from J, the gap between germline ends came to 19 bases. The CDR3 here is CASSVDPWGNPNTGELFF. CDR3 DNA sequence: TGTGCCAGCAGCGTCGATCCCTGGGGAAACCCCAACACCGGGGAGCTGTTTTTT.

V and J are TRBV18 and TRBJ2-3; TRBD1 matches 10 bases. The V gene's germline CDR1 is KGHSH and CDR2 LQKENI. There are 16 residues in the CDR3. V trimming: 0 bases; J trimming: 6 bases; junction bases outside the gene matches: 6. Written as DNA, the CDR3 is TGTGCCAGCTCACCACCGGGACAGGGGAGGGGCGATACGCAGTATTTT. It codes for CASSPPGQGRGDTQYF.

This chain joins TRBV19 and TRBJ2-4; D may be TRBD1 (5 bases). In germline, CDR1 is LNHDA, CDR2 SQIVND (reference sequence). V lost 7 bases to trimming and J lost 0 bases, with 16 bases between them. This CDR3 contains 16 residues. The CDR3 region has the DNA TGTGCCAGTATGGGGAAGGGGATGAAAGCCAAAAACATTCAGTACTTC. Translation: CASMGKGMKAKNIQYF.

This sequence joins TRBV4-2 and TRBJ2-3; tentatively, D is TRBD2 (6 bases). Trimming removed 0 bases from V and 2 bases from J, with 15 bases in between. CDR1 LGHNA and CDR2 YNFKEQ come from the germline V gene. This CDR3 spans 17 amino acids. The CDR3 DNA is TGTGCCAGCAGCCAAGATTCTAGCGTGGCGAACACAGATACGCAGTATTTT. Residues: CASSQDSSVANTDTQYF.

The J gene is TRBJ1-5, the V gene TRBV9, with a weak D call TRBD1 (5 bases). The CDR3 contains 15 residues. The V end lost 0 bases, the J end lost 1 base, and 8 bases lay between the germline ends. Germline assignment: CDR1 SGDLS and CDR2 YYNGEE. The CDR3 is CASSVGGTSNQPQHF. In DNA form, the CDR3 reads TGTGCCAGCAGCGTAGGTGGGACGAGCAATCAGCCCCAGCATTTT.

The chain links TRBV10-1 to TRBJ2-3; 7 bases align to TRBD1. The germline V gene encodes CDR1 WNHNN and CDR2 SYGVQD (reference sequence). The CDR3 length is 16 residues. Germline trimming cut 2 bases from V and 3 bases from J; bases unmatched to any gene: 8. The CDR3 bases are TGCGCCAGCAGTGAGGGGACAGTCATGTCAACAGATACGCAGTATTTT. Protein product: CASSEGTVMSTDTQYF.

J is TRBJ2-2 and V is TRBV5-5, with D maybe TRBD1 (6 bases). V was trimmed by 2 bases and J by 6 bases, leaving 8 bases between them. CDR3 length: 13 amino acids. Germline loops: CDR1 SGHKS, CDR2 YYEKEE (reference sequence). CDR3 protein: CASSLPGAGELFF. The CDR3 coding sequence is TGTGCCAGCAGCTTACCAGGGGCCGGGGAGCTGTTTTTT. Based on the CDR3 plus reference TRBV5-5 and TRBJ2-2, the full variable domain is DAGVTQSPTHLIKTRGQQVTLRCSPISGHKSVSWYQQVLGQGPQFIFQYYEKEERGRGNFPDRFSARQFPNYSSELNVNALLLGDSALYLCASSLPGAGELFFGEGSRLTVL.

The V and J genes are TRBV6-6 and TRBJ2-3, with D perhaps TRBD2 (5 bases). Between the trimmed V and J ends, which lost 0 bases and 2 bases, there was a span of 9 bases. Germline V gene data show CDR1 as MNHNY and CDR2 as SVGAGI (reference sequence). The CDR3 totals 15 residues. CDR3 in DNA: TGTGCCAGCAGTTACTCGACCCTAGCCACAGATACGCAGTATTTT. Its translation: CASSYSTLATDTQYF.

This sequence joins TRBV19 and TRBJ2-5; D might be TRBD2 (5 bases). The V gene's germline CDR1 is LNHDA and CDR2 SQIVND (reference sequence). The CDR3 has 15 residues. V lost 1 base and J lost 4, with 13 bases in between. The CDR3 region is CASSIAPYGGETQYF. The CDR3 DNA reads TGTGCCAGTAGTATAGCCCCTTATGGAGGAGAGACCCAGTACTTC.

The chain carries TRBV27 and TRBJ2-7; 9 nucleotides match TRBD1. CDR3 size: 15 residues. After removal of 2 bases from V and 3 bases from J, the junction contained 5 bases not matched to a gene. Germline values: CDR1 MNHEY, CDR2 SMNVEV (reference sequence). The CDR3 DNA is TGTGCCAGCAGTTTAAAGGACAGGGGAGGCTACGAGCAGTACTTC. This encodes CASSLKDRGGYEQYF.

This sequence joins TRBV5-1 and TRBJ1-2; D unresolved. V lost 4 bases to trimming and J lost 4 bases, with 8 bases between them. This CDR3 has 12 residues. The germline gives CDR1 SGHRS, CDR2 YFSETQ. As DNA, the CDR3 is TGCGCCAGCAGCCCAACAACCTATGGCTACACCTTC. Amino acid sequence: CASSPTTYGYTF. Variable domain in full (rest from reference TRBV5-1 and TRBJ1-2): KAGVTQTPRYLIKTRGQQVTLSCSPISGHRSVSWYQQTPGQGLQFLFEYFSETQRNKGNFPGRFSGRQFSNSRSEMNVSTLELGDSALYLCASSPTTYGYTFGSGTRLTVV.

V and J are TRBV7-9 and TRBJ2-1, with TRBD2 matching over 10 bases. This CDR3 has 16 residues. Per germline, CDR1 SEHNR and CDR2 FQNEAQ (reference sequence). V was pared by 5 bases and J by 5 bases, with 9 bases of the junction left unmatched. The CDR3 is CASSGASGGPNNEQFF. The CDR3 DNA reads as TGTGCCAGCAGCGGAGCTAGCGGGGGACCCAACAATGAGCAGTTCTTC.

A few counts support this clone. The CDR3 DNA reads TGTGCCAGCAGAGGGGACGTTAGCAATCAGCCCCAGCATTTT. The encoded protein is CASRGDVSNQPQHF. The chain couples TRBV6-1 to TRBJ1-5; D possibly corresponds to TRBD1 (5 bases). Germline assignment: CDR1 MNHNS and CDR2 SASEGT. V was trimmed by 6 bases and J by 0 bases, leaving 9 bases between them. The CDR3 runs to 14 residues.

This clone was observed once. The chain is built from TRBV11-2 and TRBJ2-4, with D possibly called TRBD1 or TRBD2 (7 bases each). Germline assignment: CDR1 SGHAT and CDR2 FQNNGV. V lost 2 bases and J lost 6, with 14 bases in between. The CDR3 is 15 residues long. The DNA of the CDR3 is TGTGCCAGCAGCTTAACGGGGGGACAGTTAAACATTCAGTACTTC. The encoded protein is CASSLTGGQLNIQYF.

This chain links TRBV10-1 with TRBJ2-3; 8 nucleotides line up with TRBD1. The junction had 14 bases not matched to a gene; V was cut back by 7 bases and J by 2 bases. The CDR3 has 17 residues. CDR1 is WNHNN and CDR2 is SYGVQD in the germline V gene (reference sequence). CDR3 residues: CASTPGGAGPPTDTQYF. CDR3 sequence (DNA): TGCGCCAGCACACCAGGGGGCGCGGGTCCTCCCACAGATACGCAGTATTTT.

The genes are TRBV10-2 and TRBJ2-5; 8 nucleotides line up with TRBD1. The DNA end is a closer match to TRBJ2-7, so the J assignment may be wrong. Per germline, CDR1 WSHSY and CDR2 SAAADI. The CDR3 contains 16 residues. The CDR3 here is CASSVAAGGISDEQYF. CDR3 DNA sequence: TGCGCCAGCAGTGTAGCGGCAGGGGGCATTTCAGACGAGCAGTACTTC.

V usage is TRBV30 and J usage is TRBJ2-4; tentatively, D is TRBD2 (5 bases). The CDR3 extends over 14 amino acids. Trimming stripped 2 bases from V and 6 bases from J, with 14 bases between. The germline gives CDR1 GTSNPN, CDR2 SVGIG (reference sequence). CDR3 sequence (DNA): TGTGCCTGGAGTCGGGGAGTCCCCCCAAACATTCAGTACTTC. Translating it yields CAWSRGVPPNIQYF.

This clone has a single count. CDR3 DNA sequence: TGTGCCACCAGCAGACAACGGACAGGGACTCATGAAAAACTGTTTTTT. Amino acid sequence: CATSRQRTGTHEKLFF. The chain combines TRBV15 with TRBJ1-4, with 8 bases lining up with TRBD1. Germline CDR1 is LNHNV and CDR2 is YYDKDF (reference sequence). Unmatched junction bases numbered 8, after V lost 2 bases and J lost 6 bases. CDR3 length: 16 amino acids.

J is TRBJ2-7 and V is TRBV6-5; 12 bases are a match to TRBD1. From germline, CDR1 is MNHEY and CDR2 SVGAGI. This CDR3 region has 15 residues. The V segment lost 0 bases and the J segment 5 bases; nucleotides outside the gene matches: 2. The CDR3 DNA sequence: TGTGCCAGCAGTTACTCCCGGGACAGGGGGCACGAGCAGTACTTC. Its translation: CASSYSRDRGHEQYF.

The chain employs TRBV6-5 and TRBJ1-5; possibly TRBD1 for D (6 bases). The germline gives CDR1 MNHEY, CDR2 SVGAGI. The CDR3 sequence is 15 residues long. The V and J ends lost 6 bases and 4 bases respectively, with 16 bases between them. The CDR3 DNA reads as TGTGCCAGCAGCTCACTGGACAGCCTGAATCAGCCCCAGCATTTT. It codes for CASSSLDSLNQPQHF.

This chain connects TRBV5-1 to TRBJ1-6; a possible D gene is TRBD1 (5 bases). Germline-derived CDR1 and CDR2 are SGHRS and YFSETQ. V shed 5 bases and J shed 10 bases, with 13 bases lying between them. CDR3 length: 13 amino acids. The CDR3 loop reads CASSYPGRSPLHF. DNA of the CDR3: TGCGCCAGCAGTTATCCGGGACGATCACCCCTCCACTTT.